The source of this T cell receptor (beta chain) is a study of spatial heterogeneity in lung cancer. Time point denoted: sample taken at primary tumor resection. TCRdb ran MiXCR on the 5' RACE reads and lists one entry per CDR3 protein. The top ten clones hold roughly 15% of a sample with approximately 66,000 distinct CDR3 sequences, roughly 5.9% of them seen once. This CDR3 region has 15 residues. Germline V CDR1 and CDR2: ENHRY, SYGVKD. The junction had 8 bases not matched to a gene; V was cut back by 4 bases and J by 5 bases. With regard to this clonotype: The antigen is not known.

Findings and limits, study-wide: Whereas they appeared in blood less at follow-up, ubiquitous expanded tumor TCRs appeared there more at resection.

The genes are TRBV10-3 and TRBJ2-1, with TRBD2 identical over 7 bases. Sequences were derived from PBMCs, sampled at surgery. The origin of this receptor is a female donor with early-stage non-small cell lung cancer. The CDR3 region is CAISAAAGKDNEQFF. Written as DNA, the CDR3 is TGTGCCATCAGTGCGGCAGCGGGAAAGGACAATGAGCAGTTCTTC.